Following are 13 T cell receptor beta chains from one sample sequenced in a study of blood T cell repertoires in COVID-19. The method was immunoSEQ multiplex PCR; TCRdb's version includes in-frame clones alone and lacks a portion of them. The table shows 86,000 or so clones, with 90% to 95% occurring only once. Sequenced input: peripheral blood. Receptor source: a human donor with active COVID-19. The donor label of this sample is uncertain.

CDR3 DNA sequence: TGTGCCAGCAGCCCCTACGAGGGAGGTGGCTACACCTTC. Translating gives CASSPYEGGGYTF. This rearrangement joins TRBV7-2 to TRBJ1-2; D is ambiguous. This CDR3 contains 13 residues. The V end lost 5 bases, the J end lost 7 bases, and 14 bases lay between the germline ends. CDR1 is SGHTA and CDR2 is FQGNSA in the germline V gene.

CDR3 sequence reads: CASSPGLNQPQHF. Here the CDR3 DNA reads TGTGCCAGCTCACCCGGTCTCAATCAGCCCCAGCATTTT. The rearrangement uses TRBV18 and TRBJ1-5; D gene ambiguous. Germline V lookup: CDR1 KGHSH, CDR2 LQKENI. Trimming took 3 bases from V and 3 from J, leaving 6 bases between them. This CDR3 contains 13 residues.

The V gene is TRBV13, the J gene TRBJ1-2; TRBD1 aligns across 7 bases. Germline V lookup: CDR1 PRHDT, CDR2 FYEKMQ (reference sequence). The V segment lost 5 bases and the J segment 5 bases; nucleotides outside the gene matches: 8. CDR3 size: 14 residues. CDR3 nucleotide sequence: TGTGCCAGCAGCGTGGCCGGGACAGAATATGGCTACACCTTC. This gives the protein CASSVAGTEYGYTF. The full variable domain, with the rest looked up from reference TRBV13 and TRBJ1-2, is AAGVIQSPRHLIKEKRETATLKCYPIPRHDTVYWYQQGPGQDPQFLISFYEKMQSDKGSIPDRFSAQQFSDYHSELNMSSLELGDSALYFCASSVAGTEYGYTFGSGTRLTVV.

Comment on this clone: Other DNA sequences in the sample encode the same CDR3. J is TRBJ1-2 and V is TRBV5-1, with D possibly being TRBD1 (6 bases). Trimming cost V 0 bases and J 3 bases, with 12 bases left between them. The germline gives CDR1 SGHRS, CDR2 YFSETQ. The CDR3 covers 15 residues. The CDR3 spells CASSLGRGADYGYTF. CDR3 coding DNA: TGCGCCAGCAGCTTGGGGCGGGGGGCGGACTATGGCTACACCTTC.

DNA for the CDR3: TGTGCCAGCAGCTTATCCCAGGGGTCTGGTGAAAAACTGTTTTTT. Translation: CASSLSQGSGEKLFF. The J gene is TRBJ1-4, the V gene TRBV7-6; a possible D gene is TRBD1 (6 bases). CDR1 is SGHVS and CDR2 is FNYEAQ in the germline V gene. The length of the CDR3 is 15 residues. The V end lost 2 bases, the J end lost 7 bases, and 14 bases lay between the germline ends.

This clone was observed a single time. The chain combines TRBV10-1 with TRBJ2-7, with 10 bases fitting TRBD1. V shed 8 bases, J shed 4 bases, and the junction held 17 bases outside the gene matches. This CDR3 has 17 amino acids. The germline V gene has CDR1 WNHNN and CDR2 SYGVQD (reference sequence). The CDR3 bases are TGCGCCAGCCGCTCCTTAATGGACAGGGGGGTAGAATACGAGCAGTACTTC. This sequence encodes CASRSLMDRGVEYEQYF.

J is TRBJ2-3 and V is TRBV19; 10 bases agree with TRBD2. From germline, CDR1 is LNHDA and CDR2 SQIVND (reference sequence). CDR3 length equals 13 residues. Trimming removed 9 bases from V and 4 bases from J; junction bases left unmatched: 4. Here the CDR3 reads CASRLAGADTQYF. The CDR3 region has the DNA TGTGCCAGCCGCCTAGCGGGAGCAGATACGCAGTATTTT.

The CDR3 region is CASSYSTSGRVETQYF. In nucleotides, the CDR3 is TGTGCCAGCAGTTACAGCACTAGCGGGAGAGTGGAGACCCAGTACTTC. The genes are TRBV6-2 or TRBV6-3 and TRBJ2-5, with 11 bases lining up with TRBD2. Germline loops: CDR1 MNHEY, CDR2 SVGEGT. The J segment lost 5 bases and the V segment lost 2 bases, leaving 7 bases of the junction unmatched. The CDR3 is 16 residues long.

The V gene is TRBV6-1, the J gene TRBJ1-2; 12 bases line up with TRBD1. J lost 4 bases, V lost 3 bases, and 9 bases had no gene match. The CDR3 has 17 residues. Germline values: CDR1 MNHNS, CDR2 SASEGT. CDR3 region: CASSDRDRGLGGYGYTF. CDR3 nucleotides: TGTGCCAGCAGTGACAGGGACAGGGGGCTCGGTGGCTATGGCTACACCTTC.

The chain couples TRBV9 to TRBJ2-5, with D maybe TRBD2 (6 bases). The V end was cut by 2 bases, the J end by 4 bases, with 12 bases between. The CDR3 extends over 14 amino acids. Looked up from germline, CDR1 is SGDLS and CDR2 is YYNGEE. The CDR3 DNA sequence: TGTGCCAGCAGCGTTCCGGGAGTTTCAGAGACCCAGTACTTC. Its translation is CASSVPGVSETQYF.

The V and J genes are TRBV11-2 and TRBJ2-5; D may be TRBD2 (6 bases). This CDR3 spans 16 amino acids. Trimming stripped 7 bases from V and 1 base from J, with 19 bases between. Germline CDR1 and CDR2: SGHAT and FQNNGV. CDR3: CASTPGGTDTQETQYF. CDR3 nucleotide sequence: TGTGCCAGCACCCCCGGAGGGACGGACACCCAAGAGACCCAGTACTTC.

The chain is built from TRBV4-3 and TRBJ2-3; maybe TRBD2 (5 bases). With 0 bases removed from V and 2 bases from J, the gap between germline ends came to 12 bases. The CDR3 length is 16 residues. Germline V gene data show CDR1 as LGHNA and CDR2 as YSLEER. The CDR3 region has the DNA TGCGCCAGCAGCCAAGATAACGGGGTAGACACAGATACGCAGTATTTT. Residues: CASSQDNGVDTDTQYF.

The chain uses TRBV6-5 and TRBJ1-1; TRBD1 agrees at 9 bases. The CDR3 loop spans 15 amino acids. V lost 6 bases, J lost 4 bases, and 9 bases stayed unmatched. Germline CDR1 and CDR2: MNHEY and SVGAGI. The CDR3 region is CASRNGQGRSTEAFF. CDR3 in DNA: TGTGCCAGCAGAAACGGACAGGGGAGAAGCACTGAAGCTTTCTTT.